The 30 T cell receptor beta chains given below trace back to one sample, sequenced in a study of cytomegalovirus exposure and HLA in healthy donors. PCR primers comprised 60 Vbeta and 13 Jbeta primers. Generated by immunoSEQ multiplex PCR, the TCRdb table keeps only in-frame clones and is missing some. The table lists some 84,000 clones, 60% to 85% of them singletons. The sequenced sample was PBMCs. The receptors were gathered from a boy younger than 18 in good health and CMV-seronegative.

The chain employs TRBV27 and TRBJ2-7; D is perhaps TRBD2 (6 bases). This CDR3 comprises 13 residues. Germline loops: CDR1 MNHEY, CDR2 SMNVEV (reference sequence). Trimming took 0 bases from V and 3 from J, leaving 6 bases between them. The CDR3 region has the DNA TGTGCCAGCAGTTTATCGGGGGGCTACGAGCAGTACTTC. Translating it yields CASSLSGGYEQYF.

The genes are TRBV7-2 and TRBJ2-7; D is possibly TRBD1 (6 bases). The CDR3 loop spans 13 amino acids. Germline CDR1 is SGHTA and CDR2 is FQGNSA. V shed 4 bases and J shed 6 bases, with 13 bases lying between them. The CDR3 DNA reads TGTGCCAGCAGCTGGACAGCAACGGGCGAGCAGTACTTC. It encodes CASSWTATGEQYF.

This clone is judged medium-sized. CDR3 in DNA: TGTGCCAGCAGTTACGACCCGGAGGGCTATGGCTACACCTTC. Translated, it gives CASSYDPEGYGYTF. This chain joins TRBV6-5 and TRBJ1-2; D gene unclear. Per germline, CDR1 MNHEY and CDR2 SVGAGI. V was trimmed by 2 bases and J by 4 bases, leaving 11 bases between them. The CDR3 contains 14 residues.

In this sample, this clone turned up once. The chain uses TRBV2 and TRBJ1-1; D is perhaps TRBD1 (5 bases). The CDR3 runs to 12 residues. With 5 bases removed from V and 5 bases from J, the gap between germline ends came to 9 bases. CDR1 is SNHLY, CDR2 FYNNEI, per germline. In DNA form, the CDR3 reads TGTGCCAGCAGTCCGGGGGAAACTGAAGCTTTCTTT. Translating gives CASSPGETEAFF. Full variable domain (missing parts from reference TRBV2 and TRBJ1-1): EPEVTQTPSHQVTQMGQEVILRCVPISNHLYFYWYRQILGQKVEFLVSFYNNEISEKSEIFDDQFSVERPDGSNFTLKIRSTKLEDSAMYFCASSPGETEAFFGQGTRLTVV.

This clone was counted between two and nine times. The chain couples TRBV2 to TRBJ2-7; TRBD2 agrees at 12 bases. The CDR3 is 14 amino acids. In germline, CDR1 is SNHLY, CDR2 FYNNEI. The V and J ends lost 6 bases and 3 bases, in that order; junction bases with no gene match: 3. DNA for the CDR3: TGTGCCAGCAGGCCGACTAGCGGGAGCTACGAGCAGTACTTC. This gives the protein CASRPTSGSYEQYF.

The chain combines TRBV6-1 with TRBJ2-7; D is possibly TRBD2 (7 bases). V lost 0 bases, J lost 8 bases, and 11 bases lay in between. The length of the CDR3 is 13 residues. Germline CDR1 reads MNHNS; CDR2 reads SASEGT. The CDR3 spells CASSEARGAQQYF. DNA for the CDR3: TGTGCCAGCAGTGAAGCCCGGGGGGCCCAGCAGTACTTC.

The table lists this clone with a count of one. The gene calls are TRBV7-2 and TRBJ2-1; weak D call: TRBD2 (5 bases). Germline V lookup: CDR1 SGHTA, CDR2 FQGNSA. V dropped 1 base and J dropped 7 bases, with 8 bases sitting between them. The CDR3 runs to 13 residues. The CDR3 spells CASSLVRGNEQFF. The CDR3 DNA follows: TGTGCCAGCAGCTTAGTACGGGGAAATGAGCAGTTCTTC.

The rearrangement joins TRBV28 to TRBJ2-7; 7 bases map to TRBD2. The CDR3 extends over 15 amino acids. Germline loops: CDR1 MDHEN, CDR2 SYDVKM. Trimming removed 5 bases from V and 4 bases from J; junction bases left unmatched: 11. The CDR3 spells CASSLSLAGVYEQYF. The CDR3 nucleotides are TGTGCCAGCAGTCTCTCCTTGGCGGGGGTATACGAGCAGTACTTC.

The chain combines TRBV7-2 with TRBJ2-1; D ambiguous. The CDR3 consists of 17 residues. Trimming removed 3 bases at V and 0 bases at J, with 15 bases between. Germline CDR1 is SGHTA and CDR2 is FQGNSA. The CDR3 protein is CASSFLSGFSSYNEQFF. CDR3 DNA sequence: TGTGCCAGCAGCTTTCTATCCGGGTTCAGCTCCTACAATGAGCAGTTCTTC.

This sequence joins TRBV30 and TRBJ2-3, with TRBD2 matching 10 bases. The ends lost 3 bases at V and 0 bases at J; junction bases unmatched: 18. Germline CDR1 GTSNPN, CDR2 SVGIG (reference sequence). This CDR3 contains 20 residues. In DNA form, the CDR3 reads TGTGCCTGGAGCCCCACCCCCCTAGCGGGGGCCTATTCTAGCACAGATACGCAGTATTTT. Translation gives CAWSPTPLAGAYSSTDTQYF.

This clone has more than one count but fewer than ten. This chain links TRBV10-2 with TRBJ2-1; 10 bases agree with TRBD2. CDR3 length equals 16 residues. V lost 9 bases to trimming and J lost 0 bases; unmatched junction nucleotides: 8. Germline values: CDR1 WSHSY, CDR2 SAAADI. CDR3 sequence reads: CASINSGGSSYNEQFF. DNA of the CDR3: TGCGCCAGTATAAATAGCGGGGGGAGCTCCTACAATGAGCAGTTCTTC.

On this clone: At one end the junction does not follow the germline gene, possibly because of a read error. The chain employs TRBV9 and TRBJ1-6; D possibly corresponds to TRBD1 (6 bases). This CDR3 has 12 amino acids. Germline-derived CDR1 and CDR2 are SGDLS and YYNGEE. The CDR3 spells CASSRGADRLYF. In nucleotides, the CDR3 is TGTGCCAGCAGCCGGGGGGCAGACCGGCTCTACTTT. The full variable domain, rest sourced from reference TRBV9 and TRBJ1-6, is DSGVTQTPKHLITATGQRVTLRCSPRSGDLSVYWYQQSLDQGLQFLIQYYNGEERAKGNILERFSAQQFPDLHSELNLSSLELGDSALYFCASSRGADRLYFGNGTRLTVT.

The CDR3 is CASSDSGTSSGNTIYF. The CDR3 DNA follows: TGTGCCAGCAGTGACTCAGGGACATCCTCTGGAAACACCATATATTTT. This chain uses TRBV9 with TRBJ1-3; D perhaps matches TRBD1 (6 bases). The germline gives CDR1 SGDLS, CDR2 YYNGEE. The CDR3 is 16 residues long. V lost 5 bases and J lost 0, with 15 bases in between.

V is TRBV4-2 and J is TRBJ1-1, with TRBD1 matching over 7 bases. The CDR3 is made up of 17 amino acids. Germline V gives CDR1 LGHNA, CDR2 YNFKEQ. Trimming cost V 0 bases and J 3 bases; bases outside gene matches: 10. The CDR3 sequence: CASSQEGLGQIDTEAFF. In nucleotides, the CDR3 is TGTGCCAGCAGCCAAGAGGGTTTGGGACAGATCGACACTGAAGCTTTCTTT.

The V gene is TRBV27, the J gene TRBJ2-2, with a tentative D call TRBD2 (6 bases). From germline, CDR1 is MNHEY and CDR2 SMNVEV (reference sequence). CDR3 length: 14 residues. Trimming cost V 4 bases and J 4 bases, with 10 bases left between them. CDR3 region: CASSYGTVTGELFF. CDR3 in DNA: TGTGCCAGCAGTTATGGGACTGTCACCGGGGAGCTGTTTTTT.

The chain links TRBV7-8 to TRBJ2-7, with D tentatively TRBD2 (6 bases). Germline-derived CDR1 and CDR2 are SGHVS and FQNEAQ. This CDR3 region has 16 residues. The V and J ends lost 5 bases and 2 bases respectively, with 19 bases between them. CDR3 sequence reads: CASSLHEGTSTYEQYF. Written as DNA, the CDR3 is TGTGCCAGCAGCCTCCATGAGGGGACTTCAACCTACGAGCAGTACTTC.

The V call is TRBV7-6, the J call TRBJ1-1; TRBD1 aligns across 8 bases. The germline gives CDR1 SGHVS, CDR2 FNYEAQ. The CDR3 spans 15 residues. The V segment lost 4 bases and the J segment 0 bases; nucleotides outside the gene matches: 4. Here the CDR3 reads CASSYRTGLNTEAFF. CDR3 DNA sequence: TGTGCCAGCAGCTACAGGACAGGGTTGAACACTGAAGCTTTCTTT.

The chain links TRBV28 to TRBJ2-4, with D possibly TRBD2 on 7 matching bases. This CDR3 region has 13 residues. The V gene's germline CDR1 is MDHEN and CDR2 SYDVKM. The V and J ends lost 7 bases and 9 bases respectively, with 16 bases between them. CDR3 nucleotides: TGTGCCAGCATAAGGGGAGGGGGTAGCATTCAGTACTTC. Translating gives CASIRGGGSIQYF.

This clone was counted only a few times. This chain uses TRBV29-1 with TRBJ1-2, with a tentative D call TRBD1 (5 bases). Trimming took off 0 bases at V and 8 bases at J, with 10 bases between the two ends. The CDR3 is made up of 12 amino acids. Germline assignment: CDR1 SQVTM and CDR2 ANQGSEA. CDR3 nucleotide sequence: TGCAGCGTTGAAGATATAGGGGAAGGCTACACCTTC. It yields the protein CSVEDIGEGYTF. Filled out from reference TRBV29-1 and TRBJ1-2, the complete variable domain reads SAVISQKPSRDICQRGTSLTIQCQVDSQVTMMFWYRQQPGQSLTLIATANQGSEATYESGFVIDKFPISRPNLTFSTLTVSNMSPEDSSIYLCSVEDIGEGYTFGSGTRLTVV.

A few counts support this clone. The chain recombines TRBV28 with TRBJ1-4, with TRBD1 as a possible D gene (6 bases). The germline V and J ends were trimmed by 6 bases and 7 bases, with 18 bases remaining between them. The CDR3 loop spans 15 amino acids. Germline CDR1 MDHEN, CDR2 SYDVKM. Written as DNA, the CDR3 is TGTGCCAGCAGCCACCGATTGAGGGGGAGTGAAAAACTGTTTTTT. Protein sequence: CASSHRLRGSEKLFF.

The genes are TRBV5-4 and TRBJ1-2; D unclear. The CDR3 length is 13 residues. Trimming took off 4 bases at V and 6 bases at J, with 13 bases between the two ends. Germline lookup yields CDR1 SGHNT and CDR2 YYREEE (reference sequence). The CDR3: CASSTEQNHGYTF. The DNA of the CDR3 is TGTGCCAGCAGCACGGAACAGAACCATGGCTACACCTTC.

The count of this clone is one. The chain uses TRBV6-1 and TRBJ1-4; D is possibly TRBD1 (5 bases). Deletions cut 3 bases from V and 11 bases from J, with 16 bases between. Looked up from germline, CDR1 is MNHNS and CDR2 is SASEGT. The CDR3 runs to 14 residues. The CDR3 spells CASSEGGAGTKLFF. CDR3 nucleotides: TGTGCCAGCAGTGAGGGGGGAGCAGGGACGAAACTGTTTTTT.

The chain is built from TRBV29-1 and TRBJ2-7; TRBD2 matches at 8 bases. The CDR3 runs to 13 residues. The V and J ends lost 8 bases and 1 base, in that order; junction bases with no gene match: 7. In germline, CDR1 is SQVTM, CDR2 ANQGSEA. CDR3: CSLPGGGSYEQYF. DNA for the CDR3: TGCAGCCTTCCGGGGGGGGGTTCCTACGAGCAGTACTTC.

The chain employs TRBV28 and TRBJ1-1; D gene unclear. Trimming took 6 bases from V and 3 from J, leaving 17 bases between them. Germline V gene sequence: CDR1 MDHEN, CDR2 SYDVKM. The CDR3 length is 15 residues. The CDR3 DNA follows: TGTGCCAGCAGCCCAAAGCGAGGGAGGCACACTGAAGCTTTCTTT. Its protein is CASSPKRGRHTEAFF.

CDR3 region: CASSLEFNEQFF. CDR3 bases: TGCGCCAGCAGCTTAGAGTTCAATGAGCAGTTCTTC. The J gene is TRBJ2-1, the V gene TRBV5-1; D call uncertain. CDR3 length: 12 amino acids. Trimming took 2 bases from V and 6 from J, leaving 6 bases between them. Per the germline V gene, CDR1 is SGHRS and CDR2 is YFSETQ. Variable domain in full (rest from reference TRBV5-1 and TRBJ2-1): KAGVTQTPRYLIKTRGQQVTLSCSPISGHRSVSWYQQTPGQGLQFLFEYFSETQRNKGNFPGRFSGRQFSNSRSEMNVSTLELGDSALYLCASSLEFNEQFFGPGTRLTVL.

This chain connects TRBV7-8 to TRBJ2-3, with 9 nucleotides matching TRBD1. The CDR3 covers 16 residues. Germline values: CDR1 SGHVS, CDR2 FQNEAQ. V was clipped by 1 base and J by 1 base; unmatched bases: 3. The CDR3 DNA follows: TGTGCCAGCAGCTTAGAGGACAGGGGTGGCACAGATACGCAGTATTTT. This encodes CASSLEDRGGTDTQYF.

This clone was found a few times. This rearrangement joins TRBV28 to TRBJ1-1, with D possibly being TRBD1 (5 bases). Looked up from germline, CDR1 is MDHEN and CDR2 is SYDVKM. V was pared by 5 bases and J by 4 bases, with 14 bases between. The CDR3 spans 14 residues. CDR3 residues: CASSPGRRGTEAFF. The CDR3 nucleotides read TGTGCCAGCAGTCCTGGACGGAGGGGCACTGAAGCTTTCTTT.

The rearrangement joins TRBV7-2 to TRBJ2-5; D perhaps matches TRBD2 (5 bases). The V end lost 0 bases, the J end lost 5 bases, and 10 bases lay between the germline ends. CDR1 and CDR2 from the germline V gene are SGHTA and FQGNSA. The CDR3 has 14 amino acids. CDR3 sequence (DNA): TGTGCCAGCAGCTTAGCGCCCGGGGTGGAGACCCAGTACTTC. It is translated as CASSLAPGVETQYF.

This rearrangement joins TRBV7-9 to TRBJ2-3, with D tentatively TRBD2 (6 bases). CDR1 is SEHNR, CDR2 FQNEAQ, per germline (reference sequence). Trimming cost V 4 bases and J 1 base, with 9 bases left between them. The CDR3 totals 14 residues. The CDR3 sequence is CASSSGVGTDTQYF. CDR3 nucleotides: TGTGCCAGCAGCTCGGGGGTGGGCACAGATACGCAGTATTTT.

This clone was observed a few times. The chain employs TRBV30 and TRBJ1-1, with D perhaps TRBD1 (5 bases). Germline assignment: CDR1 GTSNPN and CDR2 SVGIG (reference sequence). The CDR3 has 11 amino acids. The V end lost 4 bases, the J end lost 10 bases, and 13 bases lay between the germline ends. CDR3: CAWNLQVTAFF. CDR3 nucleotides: TGTGCCTGGAATTTACAGGTAACAGCTTTCTTT. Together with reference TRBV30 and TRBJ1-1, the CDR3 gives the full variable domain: SQTIHQWPATLVQPVGSPLSLECTVEGTSNPNLYWYRQAAGRGLQLLFYSVGIGQISSEVPQNLSASRPQDRQFILSSKKLLLSDSGFYLCAWNLQVTAFFGQGTRLTVV.